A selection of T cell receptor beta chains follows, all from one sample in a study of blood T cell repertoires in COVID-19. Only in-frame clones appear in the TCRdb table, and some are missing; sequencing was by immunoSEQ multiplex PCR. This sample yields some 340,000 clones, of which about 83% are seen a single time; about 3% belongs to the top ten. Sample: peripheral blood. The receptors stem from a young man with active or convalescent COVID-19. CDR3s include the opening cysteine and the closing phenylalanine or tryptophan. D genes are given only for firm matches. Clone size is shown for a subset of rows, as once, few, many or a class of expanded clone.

TGTGCCAGCAGTTACCCGGAGGGGCAGCCCCAGCATTTT,CASSYPEGQPQHF,few,TRBJ1-5,.,TRBV6-6
TGCAGCGTTGAACAGGGGGCTTCCTACGAGCAGTACTTC,CSVEQGASYEQYF,.,TRBJ2-7,TRBD1,TRBV29-1
TGCGCCAGCAGCTTGGAAGGTGTACTAGGCACAGATACGCAGTATTTT,CASSLEGVLGTDTQYF,.,TRBJ2-3,.,TRBV5-1
TGTGCCAGCTCGCACAGGGGTGACGAGCAGTACTTC,CASSHRGDEQYF,.,TRBJ2-7,TRBD1,TRBV11-2
TGTGCCTGGAGTAACAAACAGGGCTATAATTCACCCCTCCACTTT,CAWSNKQGYNSPLHF,.,TRBJ1-6,.,TRBV30
TGTGCCAGCAGCTTAGCGCGGGGAGGTGAAGCTTTCTTT,CASSLARGGEAFF,.,TRBJ1-1,.,TRBV7-9
TGTGCCAGCAGTTTTAGTGGGCCCTACGAGCAGTACTTC,CASSFSGPYEQYF,.,TRBJ2-7,.,TRBV28
TGTGCCAGCAGTTTTAGCGGCTACACAGATACGCAGTATTTT,CASSFSGYTDTQYF,.,TRBJ2-3,.,TRBV27
TGTGCCACCAGTGATGCTAGCGGGAGAGGCTCCTACAATGAGCAGTTCTTC,CATSDASGRGSYNEQFF,.,TRBJ2-1,TRBD2,TRBV24-1
TGTGCCAGCAGTTCCCACCCCCCGGGACAGGGTCTAACCGGGGAGCTGTTTTTT,CASSSHPPGQGLTGELFF,.,TRBJ2-2,TRBD1,TRBV7-9
TGTGCCAGCAGCGTAGTGGGTGACAAAGGGGCTTACAATGAGCAGTTCTTC,CASSVVGDKGAYNEQFF,.,TRBJ2-1,.,TRBV9
TGTGCCAGCAGCTTAAGGGGACAGGGGATGAAGGAGCAGTTCTTC,CASSLRGQGMKEQFF,.,TRBJ2-1,TRBD1,TRBV7-8
TGTGCCACCAGCAGAGATATAGCTAACTATGGCTACACCTTC,CATSRDIANYGYTF,.,TRBJ1-2,.,TRBV15
TGTGCCAGCAGCTTGACAGGGGCCCACAATGAAAAACTGTTTTTT,CASSLTGAHNEKLFF,.,TRBJ1-4,TRBD1,TRBV11-3
TGTGCCAGCAGCCTCGGACAGGGGCGCTCTGGAAACACCATATATTTT,CASSLGQGRSGNTIYF,.,TRBJ1-3,TRBD1,TRBV11-2
TGTGCCAGCAGCCAAGACAGGACAGGAACGAACACTGAAGCTTTCTTT,CASSQDRTGTNTEAFF,once,TRBJ1-1,TRBD1,TRBV4-2
TGTGCCAGCAGCCCGGCGGGGGGGACGGTTCTCACTGAAGCTTTCTTT,CASSPAGGTVLTEAFF,.,TRBJ1-1,.,TRBV9
TGTGCCAGCTCACAATCCGGACAGGGAGGAACAGATACGCAGTATTTT,CASSQSGQGGTDTQYF,.,TRBJ2-3,TRBD1,TRBV18
TGTGCCAGCAGTCCTTCGCGAACCTCCTATAATTCACCCCTCCACTTT,CASSPSRTSYNSPLHF,.,TRBJ1-6,.,TRBV27